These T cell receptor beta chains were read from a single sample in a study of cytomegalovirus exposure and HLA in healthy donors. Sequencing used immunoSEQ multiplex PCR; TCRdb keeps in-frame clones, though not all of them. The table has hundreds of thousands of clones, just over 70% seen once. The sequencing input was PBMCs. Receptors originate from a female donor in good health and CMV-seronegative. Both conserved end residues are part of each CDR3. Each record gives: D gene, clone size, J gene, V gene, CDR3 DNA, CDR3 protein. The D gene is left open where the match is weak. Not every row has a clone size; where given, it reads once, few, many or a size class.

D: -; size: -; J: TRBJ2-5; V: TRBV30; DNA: TGTGCCTGGAGGGGTGGGAGGGGGTCACAAGAGACCCAGTACTTC; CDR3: CAWRGGRGSQETQYF
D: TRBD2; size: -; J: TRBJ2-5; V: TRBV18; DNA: TGTGCCAGCTCAAGCAAGGCAGGGGCGCTAGCGGGGACCCAAGAGACCCAGTACTTC; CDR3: CASSSKAGALAGTQETQYF
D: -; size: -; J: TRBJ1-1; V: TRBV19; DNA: TGTGCCAGTAGTATCTCCCTGAACACTGAAGCTTTCTTT; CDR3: CASSISLNTEAFF
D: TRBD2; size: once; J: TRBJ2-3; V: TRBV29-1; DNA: TGCAGCGTCCGACTAGCGGGAGCTTCAGATACGCAGTATTTT; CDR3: CSVRLAGASDTQYF
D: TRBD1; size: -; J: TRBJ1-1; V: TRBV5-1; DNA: TGCGCCAGCAGCTTGGGGACAGGCGGCACTGAAGCTTTCTTT; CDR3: CASSLGTGGTEAFF
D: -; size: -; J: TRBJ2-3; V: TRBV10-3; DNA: TGTGCCATCAGTGAGTCGAGGGGCACAGATACGCAGTATTTT; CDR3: CAISESRGTDTQYF
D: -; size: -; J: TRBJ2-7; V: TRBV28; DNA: TGTGCCAGCAAAGGGGGGGGTGGTGCCTACGAGCAGTACTTC; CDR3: CASKGGGGAYEQYF
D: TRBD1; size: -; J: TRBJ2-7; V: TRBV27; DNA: TGTGCCAGCAGTTCCGGGACAGCGGCTTACGAGCAGTACTTC; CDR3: CASSSGTAAYEQYF
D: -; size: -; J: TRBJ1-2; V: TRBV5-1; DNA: TGCGCCAGCAGCTTGGGGAGCCAAATTAACTATGGCTACACCTTC; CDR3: CASSLGSQINYGYTF
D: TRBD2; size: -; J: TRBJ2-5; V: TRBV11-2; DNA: TGTGCCAGCAGCTCCGCCCGGGAGGGCCGGGAGACCCAGTACTTC; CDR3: CASSSAREGRETQYF
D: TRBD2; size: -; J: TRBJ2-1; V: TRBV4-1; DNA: TGCGCCAGCAGCCCCCAGCGGGAGAGTTACAATGAGCAGTTCTTC; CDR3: CASSPQRESYNEQFF
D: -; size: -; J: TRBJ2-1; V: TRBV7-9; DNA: TGTGCCAGCATCGTAAAGACCGGGATTGGCTACAATGAGCAGTTCTTC; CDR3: CASIVKTGIGYNEQFF
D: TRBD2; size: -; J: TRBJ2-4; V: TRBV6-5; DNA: TGTGCCAGCAGTTACAATAGCGGGATAGCAAACATTCAGTACTTC; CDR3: CASSYNSGIANIQYF
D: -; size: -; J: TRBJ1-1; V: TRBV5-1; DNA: TGCGCCAGCAGCTGGGCGGGGAGTGTCACTGAAGCTTTCTTT; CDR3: CASSWAGSVTEAFF
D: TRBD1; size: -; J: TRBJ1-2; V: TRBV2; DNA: TGTGCCAGCGGCGGACAGGGAGAATATGGCTACACCTTC; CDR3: CASGGQGEYGYTF
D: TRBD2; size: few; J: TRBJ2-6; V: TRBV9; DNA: TGTGCCAGCAGCGTAGGGGGACTAGCGGGAGACTCTGGGGCCAACGTCCTGACTTTC; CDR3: CASSVGGLAGDSGANVLTF
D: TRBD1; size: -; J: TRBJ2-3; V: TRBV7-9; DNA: TGTGCCAGCAGCCCACCCGACAGGGACCTCTGGGATACGCAGTATTTT; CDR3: CASSPPDRDLWDTQYF
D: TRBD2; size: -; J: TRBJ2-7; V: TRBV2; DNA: TGTGCCAGCAATACCGGACTAGCGGGAGTCGAGCAGTACTTC; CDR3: CASNTGLAGVEQYF
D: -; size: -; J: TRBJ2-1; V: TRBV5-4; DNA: TGTGCCAGCAGCTTGGGGACTAAGAATGAGCAGTTCTTC; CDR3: CASSLGTKNEQFF
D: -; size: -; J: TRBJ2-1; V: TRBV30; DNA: TGTGCCTGGAGTGTACCTCTTCCAGTCTCCTACAATGAGCAGTTCTTC; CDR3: CAWSVPLPVSYNEQFF
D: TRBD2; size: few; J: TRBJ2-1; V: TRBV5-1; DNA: TGCGCCAGCGTGGAAGCGGGAGGGGTGGGGGATGAGCAGTTCTTC; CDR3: CASVEAGGVGDEQFF
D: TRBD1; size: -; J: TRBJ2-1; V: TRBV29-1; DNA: TGCAGCGTAGACAGGGGAAATGAGCAGTTCTTC; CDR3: CSVDRGNEQFF
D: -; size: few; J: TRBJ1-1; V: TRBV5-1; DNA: TGCGCCAGCAGCTTAAGACAGATGAACACTGAAGCTTTCTTT; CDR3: CASSLRQMNTEAFF
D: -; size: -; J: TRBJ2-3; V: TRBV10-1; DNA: TGCGCCAGCAGTGAGCCGACAGCCCCAGATACGCAGTATTTT; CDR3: CASSEPTAPDTQYF
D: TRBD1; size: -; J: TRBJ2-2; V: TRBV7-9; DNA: TGTTCCAGCAGCTTAGCGACAGGGGGCCACACCGGGGAGCTGTTTTTT; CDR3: CSSSLATGGHTGELFF
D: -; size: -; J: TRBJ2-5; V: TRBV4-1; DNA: TGCGCCAGCAGCAAGACCTGGGCACAAGAGACCCAGTACTTC; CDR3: CASSKTWAQETQYF
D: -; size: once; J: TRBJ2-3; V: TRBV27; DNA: TGTGCCAGCAGCTCAGGGTGGCGCTCTAGCACAGATACGCAGTATTTT; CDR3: CASSSGWRSSTDTQYF
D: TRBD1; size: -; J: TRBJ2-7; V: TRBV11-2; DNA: TGTGCCAGCAGCTTAGGGAGGACAGGGAGAAACTACGAGCAGTACTTC; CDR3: CASSLGRTGRNYEQYF
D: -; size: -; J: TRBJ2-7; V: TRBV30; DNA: TGTGCCCGTCGACAGGCCAGCTCCTACGAGCAGTACTTC; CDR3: CARRQASSYEQYF
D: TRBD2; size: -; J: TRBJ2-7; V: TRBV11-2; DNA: TGTGCCAGCAGCGCCCGACTAGCGGGTGGCTCCTACGAGCAGTACTTC; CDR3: CASSARLAGGSYEQYF
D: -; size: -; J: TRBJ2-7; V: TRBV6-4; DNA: TGTGCCAGCAGTGACTCCAAGTTGAACGAGCAGTACTTC; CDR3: CASSDSKLNEQYF
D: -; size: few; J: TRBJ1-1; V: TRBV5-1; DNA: TGCGCCAGCAGCTTCGGGAAAATGGGCACTGAAGCTTTCTTT; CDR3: CASSFGKMGTEAFF
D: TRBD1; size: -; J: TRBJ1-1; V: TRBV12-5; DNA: TGTGCTAGTGGTTTGTACAGGGGGACTGAAGCTTTCTTT; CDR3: CASGLYRGTEAFF
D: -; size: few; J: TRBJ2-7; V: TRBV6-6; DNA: TGTGCCAGCTCGGACAGCCACAACTCCTACGAGCAGTACTTC; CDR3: CASSDSHNSYEQYF
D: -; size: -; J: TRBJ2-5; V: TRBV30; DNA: TGTGCCTGGGGACGGGGGGAGACCCAGTACTTC; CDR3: CAWGRGETQYF
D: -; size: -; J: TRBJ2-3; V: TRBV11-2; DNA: TGTGCCAGCAGCTCGCAGGACTCGCCCGCACGCACAGATACGCAGTATTTT; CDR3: CASSSQDSPARTDTQYF